The sequence of this T cell receptor beta chain was determined in a study of T cell responses to AZD1222 COVID-19 vaccine. The table lists this clone with a few counts. TCRdb's table, derived via immunoSEQ multiplex PCR, lists solely in-frame clones and lacks some. The table includes fewer than 150,000 clones, 92% detected once. The CDR3 runs to 15 residues. Germline loops: CDR1 SGHTA, CDR2 FQGNSA. V dropped 1 base and J dropped 5; count of bases not matched to a gene: 7. The TCR sequence derives from an adult who received the AZD1222 COVID-19 vaccine. Sample: peripheral blood, taken 28 days after the second AZD1222 dose. The chain uses TRBV7-2 and TRBJ1-1; 7 bases are a match to TRBD1. The CDR3 sequence: CASSLVQRGHTEAFF. The CDR3 DNA sequence: TGTGCCAGCAGCTTAGTTCAGAGGGGGCATACTGAAGCTTTCTTT.